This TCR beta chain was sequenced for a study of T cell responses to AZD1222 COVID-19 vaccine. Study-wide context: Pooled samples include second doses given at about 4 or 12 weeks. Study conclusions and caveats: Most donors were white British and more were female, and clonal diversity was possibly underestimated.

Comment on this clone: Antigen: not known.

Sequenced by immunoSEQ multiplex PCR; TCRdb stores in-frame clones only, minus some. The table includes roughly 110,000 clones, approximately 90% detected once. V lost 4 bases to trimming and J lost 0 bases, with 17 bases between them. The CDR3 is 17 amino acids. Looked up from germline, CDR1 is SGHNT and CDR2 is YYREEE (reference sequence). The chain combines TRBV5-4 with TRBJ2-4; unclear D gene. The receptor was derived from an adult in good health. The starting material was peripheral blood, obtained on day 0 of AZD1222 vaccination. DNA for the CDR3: TGTGCCAGCAGCACCTACAGAGGCCCCATAGCCAAAAACATTCAGTACTTC. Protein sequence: CASSTYRGPIAKNIQYF.